These T cell receptor beta chains were read from a single sample in a study of T-cell memory formation after mild COVID-19. MiXCR, applied by TCRdb to the 5' RACE reads, yields one record per CDR3 protein. There are some 490,000 distinct CDR3 sequences in the sample; around a sixth occur only once, and 9% to 15% lies in the top ten. Sequences were obtained from PBMCs or a T cell subset sorted from them (not recorded which). These receptors were obtained from an adult woman who had mild COVID-19 (a few samples of this study predate the infection). Cell type and time point are not known. Both conserved end residues are part of each CDR3. D genes are given only for firm matches. For some rows the clone size is stated as once, few or many, or as a class when expanded; others skip it.

TRBJ2-7	TRBV12-3/TRBV12-4	.	.	TGTGCCAGCAGCCAGACCGAGCGGTACGAGCAGTACTTC	CASSQTERYEQYF
TRBJ1-3	TRBV6-5	.	.	TGTGCCAGCACTCGAGGACCGAGCTCTGGAAACACCATATATTTT	CASTRGPSSGNTIYF
TRBJ1-1	TRBV5-6	.	.	TGTGCCAGCAGCTTGGAGTGGGGCATGAACACTGAAGCTTTCTTT	CASSLEWGMNTEAFF
TRBJ1-4	TRBV6-5	.	.	TGTGCCAGCAGTTACTCGACAGGAGGTGAAAAACTGTTTTTT	CASSYSTGGEKLFF
TRBJ2-1	TRBV12-3/TRBV12-4	TRBD2	.	TGTGCCAGCAGTTCCCAGGTAAAGCGGGAGAGCTCCTACAATGAGCAGTTCTTC	CASSSQVKRESSYNEQFF
TRBJ2-5	TRBV27	.	many	TGTGCCAGCAGAGGTAATCAAGAGACCCAGTACTTC	CASRGNQETQYF
TRBJ2-2	TRBV7-3	.	many	TGTGCCAGCAGCTGGACTGAGAACACCGGGGAGCTGTTTTTT	CASSWTENTGELFF
TRBJ1-1	TRBV10-3	TRBD1	few	TGTGCCACAAGCTCTCGCTCGGGCGGACAGGGGCGAATCACTGAAGCTTTCTTT	CATSSRSGGQGRITEAFF
TRBJ1-5	TRBV6-5	TRBD1	few	TGTGCCAGCAGTTACTCGGGACAGGGAAGCAATCAGCCCCAGCATTTT	CASSYSGQGSNQPQHF
TRBJ1-2	TRBV10-3	TRBD1	few	TGTGCCATCAGTGAGGGTTTAGGGGGCGCATGGAATGGCTACACCTTC	CAISEGLGGAWNGYTF
TRBJ2-3	TRBV6-5	TRBD2	.	TGTGCCAGCAGTTACAGGGGAGGGGGCACAGATACGCAGTATTTT	CASSYRGGGTDTQYF
TRBJ2-6	TRBV15	.	few	TGTGCCACCAGCAGCCTAATGGCGACAGTCTCTGGGGCCAACGTCCTGACTTTC	CATSSLMATVSGANVLTF
TRBJ2-1	TRBV3-1	.	few	TGTGCCAGCAGCCAAGAGCCAGGTTACTACAATGAGCAGTTCTTC	CASSQEPGYYNEQFF
TRBJ1-1	TRBV6-5	.	few	TGTGCTACTCACCGCTCCACTGAAGCTTTCTTT	CATHRSTEAFF
TRBJ2-7	TRBV4-3	.	few	TGCGCCAGCAGCCGGGGCCGACATTCTGGCGACGAGCAGTACTTC	CASSRGRHSGDEQYF
TRBJ2-7	TRBV13	.	.	TGTGCCAGCAGCTCACTCACGGTAGTAGACTACGAGCAGTACTTC	CASSSLTVVDYEQYF
TRBJ2-7	TRBV7-2	.	.	TGTGCCAGCAGCCCGGGGGTACTCTACGAGCAGTACTTC	CASSPGVLYEQYF
TRBJ1-4	TRBV10-3	.	few	TGTGCCATCAGTGAGACTGAAGGGAAACTGTTTTTT	CAISETEGKLFF
TRBJ2-2	TRBV20-1	TRBD2	.	TGCAGTGCTAGAGATATGAGGACTAGCGGGAAGGAAGAGCTGTTTTTT	CSARDMRTSGKEELFF
TRBJ2-3	TRBV7-3	TRBD2	many	TGTGCCAGCAGCTTAAACCCCGTGGGTAGCGGGACTAGCACAGATACGCAGTATTTT	CASSLNPVGSGTSTDTQYF
TRBJ1-4	TRBV7-9	.	few	TGTGCCAGCAGCTTCGAGGGGGGGACATTCAATGAAAAACTGTTTTTT	CASSFEGGTFNEKLFF
TRBJ2-7	TRBV6-2/TRBV6-3	TRBD2	few	TGTGCCACCACGTTCCTAGCGGGGTCTTCATCCTACGAGCAGTACTTC	CATTFLAGSSSYEQYF
TRBJ2-1	TRBV20-1	.	.	TGCAGTGCTAGAATGAGAGCGGCCTGGAATGAGCAGTTCTTC	CSARMRAAWNEQFF
TRBJ2-1	TRBV11-1	TRBD2	few	TGTGCCAGCACCAATGAGGGACTAGAGTTTCCCAATGAGCAGTTCTTC	CASTNEGLEFPNEQFF
TRBJ1-2	TRBV5-1	TRBD1	.	TGCGCCAGCAGCTTGAGTGGACAGGCGGCCTATGGCTACACCTTC	CASSLSGQAAYGYTF
TRBJ1-1	TRBV29-1	.	many	TGCAGCGCCTCGTCGGGTTGGGACACTGAAGCTTTCTTT	CSASSGWDTEAFF
TRBJ2-5	TRBV29-1	TRBD1	few	TGCAGCGTGGCCCACAGGGGGCAAGAGACCCAGTACTTC	CSVAHRGQETQYF
TRBJ2-3	TRBV4-2	TRBD1	.	TGTGCCAGCAGCCAAATAGGGGGCGGCACAGATACGCAGTATTTT	CASSQIGGGTDTQYF
TRBJ2-7	TRBV2	.	.	TGTGCCAGCAGTGTGGGGGCCCCCAACGAGCAGTACTTC	CASSVGAPNEQYF
TRBJ2-7	TRBV30	.	few	TGTGCCTGCCACGCGGGGCAGGTAAAAACCTCCTTAACATTC	CACHAGQVKTSLTF
TRBJ1-6	TRBV5-1	.	few	TGCGCCAGCAGCTTGGTATGGGCGTATTCACCCCTCCACTTT	CASSLVWAYSPLHF